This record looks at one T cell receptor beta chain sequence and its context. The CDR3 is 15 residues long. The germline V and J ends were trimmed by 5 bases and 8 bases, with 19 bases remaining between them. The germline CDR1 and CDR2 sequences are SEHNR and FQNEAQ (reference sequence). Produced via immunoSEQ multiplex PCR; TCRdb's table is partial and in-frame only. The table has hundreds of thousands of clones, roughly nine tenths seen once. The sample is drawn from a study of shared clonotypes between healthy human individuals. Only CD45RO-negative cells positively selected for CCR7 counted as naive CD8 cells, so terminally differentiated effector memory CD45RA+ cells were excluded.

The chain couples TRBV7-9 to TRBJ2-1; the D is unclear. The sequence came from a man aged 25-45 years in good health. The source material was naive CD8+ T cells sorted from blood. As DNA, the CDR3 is TGTGCCAGCAGCACCAAAACTACAAGTAGGCATGAGCAGTTCTTC. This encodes CASSTKTTSRHEQFF. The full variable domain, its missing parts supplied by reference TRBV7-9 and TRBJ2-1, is DTGVSQNPRHKITKRGQNVTFRCDPISEHNRLYWYRQTLGQGPEFLTYFQNEAQLEKSRLLSDRFSAERPKGSFSTLEIQRTEQGDSAMYLCASSTKTTSRHEQFFGPGTRLTVL.